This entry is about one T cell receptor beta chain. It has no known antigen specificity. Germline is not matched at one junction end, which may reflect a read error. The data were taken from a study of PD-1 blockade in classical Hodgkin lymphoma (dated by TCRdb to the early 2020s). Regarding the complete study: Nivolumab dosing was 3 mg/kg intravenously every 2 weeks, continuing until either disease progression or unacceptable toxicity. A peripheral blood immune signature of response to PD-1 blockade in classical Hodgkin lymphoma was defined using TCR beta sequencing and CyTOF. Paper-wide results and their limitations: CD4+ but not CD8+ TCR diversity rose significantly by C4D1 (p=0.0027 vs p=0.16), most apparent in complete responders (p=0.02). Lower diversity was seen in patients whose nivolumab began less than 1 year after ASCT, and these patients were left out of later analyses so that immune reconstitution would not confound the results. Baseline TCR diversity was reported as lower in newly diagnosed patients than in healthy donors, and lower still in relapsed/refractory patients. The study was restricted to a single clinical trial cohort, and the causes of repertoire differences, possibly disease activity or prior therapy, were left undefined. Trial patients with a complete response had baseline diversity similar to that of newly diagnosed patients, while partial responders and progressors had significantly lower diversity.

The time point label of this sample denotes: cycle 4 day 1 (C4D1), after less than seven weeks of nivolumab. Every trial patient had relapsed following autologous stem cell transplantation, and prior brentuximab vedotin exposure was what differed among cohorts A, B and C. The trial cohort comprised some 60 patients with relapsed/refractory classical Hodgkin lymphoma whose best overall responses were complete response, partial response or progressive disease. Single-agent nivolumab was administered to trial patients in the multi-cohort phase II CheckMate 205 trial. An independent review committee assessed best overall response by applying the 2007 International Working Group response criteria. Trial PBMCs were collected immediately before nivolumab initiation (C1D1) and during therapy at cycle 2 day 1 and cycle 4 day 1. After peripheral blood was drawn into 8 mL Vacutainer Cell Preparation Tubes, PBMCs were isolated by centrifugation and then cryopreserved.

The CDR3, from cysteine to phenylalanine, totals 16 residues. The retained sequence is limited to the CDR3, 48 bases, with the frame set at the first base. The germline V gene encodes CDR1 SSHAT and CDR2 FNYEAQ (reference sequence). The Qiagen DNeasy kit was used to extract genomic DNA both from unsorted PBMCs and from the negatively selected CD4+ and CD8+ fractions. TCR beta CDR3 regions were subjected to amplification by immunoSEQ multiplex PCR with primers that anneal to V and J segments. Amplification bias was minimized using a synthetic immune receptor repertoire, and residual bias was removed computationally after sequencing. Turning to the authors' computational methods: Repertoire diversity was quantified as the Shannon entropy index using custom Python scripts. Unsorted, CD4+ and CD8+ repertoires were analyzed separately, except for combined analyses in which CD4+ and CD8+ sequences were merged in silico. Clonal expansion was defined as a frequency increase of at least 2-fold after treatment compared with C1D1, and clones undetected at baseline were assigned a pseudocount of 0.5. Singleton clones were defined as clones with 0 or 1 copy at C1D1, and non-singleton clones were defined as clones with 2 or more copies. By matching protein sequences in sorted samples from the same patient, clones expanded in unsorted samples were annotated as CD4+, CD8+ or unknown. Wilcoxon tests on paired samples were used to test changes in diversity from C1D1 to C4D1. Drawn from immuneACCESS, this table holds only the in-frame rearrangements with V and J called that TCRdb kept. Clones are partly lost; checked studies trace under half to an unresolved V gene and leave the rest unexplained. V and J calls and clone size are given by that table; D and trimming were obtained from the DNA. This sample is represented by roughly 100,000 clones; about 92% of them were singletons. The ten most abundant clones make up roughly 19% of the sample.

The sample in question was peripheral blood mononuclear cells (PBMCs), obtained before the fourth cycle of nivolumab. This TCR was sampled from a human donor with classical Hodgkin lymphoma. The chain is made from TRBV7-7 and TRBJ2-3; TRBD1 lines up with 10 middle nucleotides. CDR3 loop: CASSPAGTGGTDTQYF. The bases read TGTGCTAGCAGCCCAGCCGGGACAGGGGGCACAGATACGCAGTATTTT. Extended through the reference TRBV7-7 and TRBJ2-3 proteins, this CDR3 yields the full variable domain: GAGVSQSPRYKVTKRGQDVTLRCDPISSHATLYWYQQALGQGPEFLTYFNYEAQPDKSGLPSDRFSAERPEGSISTLTIQRTEQRDSAMYRCASSPAGTGGTDTQYFGPGTRLTVL.